This T cell receptor (beta chain) was retrieved from a study of blood T cell repertoires in COVID-19. Study-level information: The samples span acute and convalescent COVID-19 from the United States, Italy and Spain. PBMCs, B-cell-depleted T cells, or T cells provided the cDNA or gDNA that made up the material.

Unmatched junction bases numbered 17, after V lost 10 bases and J lost 4 bases. Germline V gene lookup returns CDR1 SGHVS and CDR2 FQNEAQ. This CDR3 comprises 16 residues. In the authors' workflow: Scientists estimated how many nucleated cells there were by amplifying reference gene primers. The data were produced by immunoSEQ multiplex PCR, yet TCRdb's version contains in-frame clones alone and is incomplete. The V and J calls and the clone size are those of that table, but D and trimming were determined from the DNA. The repertoire includes approximately 190,000 clones, over 75% of them detected once, and around 6.6% sits in the top ten.

V usage is TRBV7-8 and J usage is TRBJ2-5, with TRBD2 matching 8 bases. Sequenced material: peripheral blood. The TCR comes from a woman aged 40 to 55 who had recovered from COVID-19. The CDR3 sequence is CATSTGTSLGAETQYF. CDR3 nucleotides: TGTGCCACATCAACCGGGACTAGTCTTGGGGCAGAGACCCAGTACTTC.